The rows below give T cell receptor beta chains drawn from one sample of a study of OX40 agonist ivuxolimab in advanced cancers. The assay was immunoSEQ multiplex PCR, and TCRdb's table has in-frame clones only and misses some. The table shows approximately 82,000 clones, with more than 80% occurring only once. The material sequenced was CD4+ or CD8+ T cells sorted from blood, taken in a trial of the OX40 agonist ivuxolimab. The origin of the receptors is an adult with an advanced solid tumor such as melanoma, head and neck, liver or kidney cancer. Each CDR3 is given with its conserved first and last residue. The D gene is left open where the match is weak. Size tells how often a clone was seen (once, few, many) or the class of an expanded clone, and some rows leave it out.

v_gene,d_gene,abundance,j_gene,CDR3nt,CDR3aa
TRBV5-4,.,.,TRBJ2-7,TGTGCCAGCACCGGACCGGGTCGAACCTACGAGCAGTACTTC,CASTGPGRTYEQYF
TRBV19,.,.,TRBJ1-2,TGTGCCAGTAGTCCACGCCCCAGCTATGGCTACACCTTC,CASSPRPSYGYTF
TRBV18,.,once,TRBJ2-7,TGTGCCAGCTCACCGTTAGCAAGTTCCTACGAGCAGTACTTC,CASSPLASSYEQYF
TRBV4-3,.,.,TRBJ1-2,TGCGCCAGCAGCCAAGGGGGAGGGCACGACTATGGCTACACCTTC,CASSQGGGHDYGYTF
TRBV18,.,.,TRBJ1-3,TGTGCCAGCTCACCACCGGCCGGCCGGAGCTCTGGAAACACCATATATTTT,CASSPPAGRSSGNTIYF
TRBV19,TRBD2,.,TRBJ2-7,TGTGCCAGTAGTATGTCTAGCGGGGGTTATCCCTACGAGCAGTACTTC,CASSMSSGGYPYEQYF
TRBV6-1,TRBD1,.,TRBJ1-2,TGTGCCAGCAGTGTCCGGACCTACGGGACAGACTATGGCTACACCTTC,CASSVRTYGTDYGYTF
TRBV19,.,.,TRBJ1-5,TGTGCCAGTAGACCTGAGGGAAATCAGCCCCAGCATTTT,CASRPEGNQPQHF
TRBV15,.,.,TRBJ2-7,TGTGCCACCAGCAGAGATCCAGGGCACGAGCAGTACTTC,CATSRDPGHEQYF
TRBV2,TRBD2,.,TRBJ2-3,TGTGCCAGCAGGCGGCTAGCGGGGGGTCTCGGGACAGATACGCAGTATTTT,CASRRLAGGLGTDTQYF
TRBV28,TRBD1,.,TRBJ1-2,TGTGCCAGCAGTCTAGACGGGACAGCCCCCTATGGCTACACCTTC,CASSLDGTAPYGYTF
TRBV6-6,.,medium-sized,TRBJ2-7,TGTGCCAGCAGTCGGGACGGTAGCTACGAGCAGTACTTC,CASSRDGSYEQYF
TRBV2,.,.,TRBJ2-4,TGTGCCAGCAGTGGAGGGGCCAAAAACATTCAGTACTTC,CASSGGAKNIQYF
TRBV2,.,few,TRBJ2-7,TGTGCCAGCAGTGAATGGGAGGCCTACGAGCAGTACTTC,CASSEWEAYEQYF
TRBV5-6,.,.,TRBJ1-4,TGTGCCAGCAGCTTGATCGGACAGATCGAAAAACTGTTTTTT,CASSLIGQIEKLFF
TRBV4-1,.,.,TRBJ1-1,TGCGCCAGCAGCCAAGAAGCAATTTCCGCTGAAGCTTTCTTT,CASSQEAISAEAFF
TRBV18,.,.,TRBJ1-3,TGTGCCAGCTCACCCCTGGGACGGATGAACTCTGGAAACACCATATATTTT,CASSPLGRMNSGNTIYF
TRBV28,.,few,TRBJ1-5,TGTGCCAGCAGTTCTCAGGGGCTAGTGGAGCCCCAGCATTTT,CASSSQGLVEPQHF
TRBV5-1,.,.,TRBJ2-5,TGCGCCAGCAGGCAGCAAGAGACCCAGTACTTC,CASRQQETQYF
TRBV7-3,.,.,TRBJ2-6,TGTGCCAGCAGCGGGGGCTCTGGGGCCAACGTCCTGACTTTC,CASSGGSGANVLTF
TRBV28,.,.,TRBJ1-5,TGTGCCAGCAGTCGCGGGACACCTTGGGGGGAGCCCCAGCATTTT,CASSRGTPWGEPQHF
TRBV28,.,.,TRBJ1-2,TGTGCCAGCAGTCCGGGCACTACAGGGTTCTATGGCTACACCTTC,CASSPGTTGFYGYTF
TRBV19,.,few,TRBJ1-3,TGTGCCAGTAGTATTGAGGTTGGAAACACCATATATTTT,CASSIEVGNTIYF
TRBV28,.,.,TRBJ2-5,TGTGCCAGCAGTTTAGCTCGGGACGACCCAACCCAAGAGACCCAGTACTTC,CASSLARDDPTQETQYF
TRBV5-1,TRBD1,.,TRBJ1-3,TGCGCCAGCAGCTTTACCGGGACAGGGAACTCTGGAAACACCATATATTTT,CASSFTGTGNSGNTIYF
TRBV5-4,TRBD1,.,TRBJ1-2,TGTGCCAGCAGCTTGCCAGGGGGAGACTATGGCTACACCTTC,CASSLPGGDYGYTF
TRBV11-1,.,once,TRBJ2-5,TGTGCCAGCAGCCACGGAGAGACCCAGTACTTC,CASSHGETQYF
TRBV5-1,TRBD1,.,TRBJ2-7,TGCGCCAGCAGCTATGGGACAGGGAACCCCTACGAGCAGTACTTC,CASSYGTGNPYEQYF
TRBV27,.,.,TRBJ1-2,TGTGCCAGCAGTTTACGGTCGGGGACATATGGCTACACCTTC,CASSLRSGTYGYTF
TRBV5-1,TRBD1,.,TRBJ2-6,TGCGCCAGCAGCCCTCGACAGGGGAGCTCTGGGGCCAACGTCCTGACTTTC,CASSPRQGSSGANVLTF
TRBV7-6,.,.,TRBJ1-4,TGTGCCAGCAGCTACAGGACAACTAATGAAAAACTGTTTTTT,CASSYRTTNEKLFF
TRBV11-2,TRBD1,.,TRBJ1-6,TGTGCCAGCAGCTTATCGGGACAGGGTAAATCACCCCTCCACTTT,CASSLSGQGKSPLHF
TRBV19,.,once,TRBJ2-2,TGTGCCAGTAGTATAGGGCCCGTCCCCTCGGGCACCGGGGAGCTGTTTTTT,CASSIGPVPSGTGELFF
TRBV25-1,TRBD1,few,TRBJ1-1,TGTGCCAGCAGTGACCCAACGACAGGGCCCGGCACTGAAGCTTTCTTT,CASSDPTTGPGTEAFF
TRBV30,TRBD1,.,TRBJ1-5,TGTGCCTGGGACAGGGGAGGCGGGGGCAATCAGCCCCAGCATTTT,CAWDRGGGGNQPQHF
TRBV29-1,.,.,TRBJ2-6,TGCAGCGTGGAAGGGGGAACTGGGGCCAACGTCCTGACTTTC,CSVEGGTGANVLTF
TRBV9,TRBD2,.,TRBJ2-3,TGTGCCAGCAGCGTAAGTATCGCGGGAGGAGTCACAGATACGCAGTATTTT,CASSVSIAGGVTDTQYF
TRBV5-4,TRBD1,.,TRBJ1-4,TGTGCCAGCAGCTCCCAGGGGGCGGGGGATGAAAAACTGTTTTTT,CASSSQGAGDEKLFF
TRBV10-3,TRBD2,.,TRBJ2-1,TGTGCCCTCTCGGGGGGGGAAGACAATGAGCAGTTCTTC,CALSGGEDNEQFF